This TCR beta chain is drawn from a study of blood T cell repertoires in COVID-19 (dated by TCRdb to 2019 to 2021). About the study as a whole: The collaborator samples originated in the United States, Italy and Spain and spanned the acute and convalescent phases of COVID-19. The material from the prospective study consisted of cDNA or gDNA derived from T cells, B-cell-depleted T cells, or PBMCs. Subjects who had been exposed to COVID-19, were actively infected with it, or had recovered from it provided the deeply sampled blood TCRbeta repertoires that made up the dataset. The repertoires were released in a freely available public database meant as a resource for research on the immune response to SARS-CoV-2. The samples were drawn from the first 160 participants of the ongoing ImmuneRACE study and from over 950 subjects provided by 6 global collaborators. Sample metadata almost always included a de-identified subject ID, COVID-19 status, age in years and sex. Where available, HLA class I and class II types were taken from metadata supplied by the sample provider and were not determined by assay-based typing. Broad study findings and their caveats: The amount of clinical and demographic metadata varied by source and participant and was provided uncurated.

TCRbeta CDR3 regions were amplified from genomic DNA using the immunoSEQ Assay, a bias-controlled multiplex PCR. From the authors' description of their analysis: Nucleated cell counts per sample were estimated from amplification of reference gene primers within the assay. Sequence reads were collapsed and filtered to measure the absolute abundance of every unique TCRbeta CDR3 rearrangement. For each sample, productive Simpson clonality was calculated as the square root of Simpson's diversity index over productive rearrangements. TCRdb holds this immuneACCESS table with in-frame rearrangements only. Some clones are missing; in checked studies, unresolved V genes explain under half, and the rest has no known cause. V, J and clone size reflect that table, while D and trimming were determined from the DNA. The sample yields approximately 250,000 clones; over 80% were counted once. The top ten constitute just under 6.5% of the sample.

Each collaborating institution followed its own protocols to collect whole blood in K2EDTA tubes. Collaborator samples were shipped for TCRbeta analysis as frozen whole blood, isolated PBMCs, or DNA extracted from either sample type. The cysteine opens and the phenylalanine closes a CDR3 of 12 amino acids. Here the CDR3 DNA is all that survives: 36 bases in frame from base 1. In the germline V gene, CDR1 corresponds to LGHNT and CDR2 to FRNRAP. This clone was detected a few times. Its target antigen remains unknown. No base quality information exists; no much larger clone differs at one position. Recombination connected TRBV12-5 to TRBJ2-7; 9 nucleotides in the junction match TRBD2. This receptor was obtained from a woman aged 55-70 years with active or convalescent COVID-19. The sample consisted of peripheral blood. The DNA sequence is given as TGTGCATCGAGCGGGAGGAACCACGAGCAGTACTTC. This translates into CASSGRNHEQYF.